This TCR beta chain was identified during a study of shared clonotypes between healthy human individuals. Study-level findings and limits: Sequencing depth was expected to affect clonotype sharing among donors. In this cohort, only blood was sampled, and tissue repertoires likely differ. Non-shared clonotypes had lower generation probabilities than clonotypes shared by all four sorted-subset donors.

Regarding this clone: The target antigen is unknown.

Repertoires were generated with immunoSEQ multiplex PCR, while TCRdb's copy carries only in-frame clones and drops some. The sample has about 2,100,000 clones; under 95% are singletons. The CDR3 has 15 amino acids. The J segment lost 4 bases and the V segment lost 5 bases, leaving 7 bases of the junction unmatched. The germline V gene encodes CDR1 LNHNV and CDR2 YYDKDF (reference sequence). The naive CD8 population came from CD45RO-negative cells selected for CCR7, without terminally differentiated effector memory CD45RA+ cells. The V gene is TRBV15, the J gene TRBJ2-7, with 11 bases fitting TRBD1. The sample was naive CD8+ T cells from PBMCs. The TCR originated in a man aged 18 to 35 in good health. Some clones in this sample may be carry-over from other donors' samples. This CDR3 reads CATSRSGTGGYEQYF. CDR3 sequence (DNA): TGTGCCACCAGCCGGTCCGGGACAGGGGGTTACGAGCAGTACTTC.